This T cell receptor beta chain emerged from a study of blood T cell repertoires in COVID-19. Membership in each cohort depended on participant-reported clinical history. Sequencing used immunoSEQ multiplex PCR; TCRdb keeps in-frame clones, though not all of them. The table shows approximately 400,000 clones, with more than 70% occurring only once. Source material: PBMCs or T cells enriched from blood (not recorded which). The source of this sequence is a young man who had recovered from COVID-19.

CDR3 sequence (DNA): TGTGCCAGCAGCTTAGGGCGGGACAATGAGCAGTTCTTC. Translation gives CASSLGRDNEQFF. The chain has TRBV7-8 and TRBJ2-1, with a weak D call TRBD2 (5 bases). Trimming left V 1 base short and J 5 bases short, with 6 bases between. The CDR3 has 13 residues. Germline V CDR1 and CDR2: SGHVS, FQNEAQ.